The clone carrying this T cell receptor beta chain occurred a few times. Its antigen remains unidentified. The data were taken from a study of long-term antiretroviral therapy in people with HIV. The germline gives CDR1 MGHDK, CDR2 SYGVNS. CDR3 length: 14 amino acids. The V and J ends lost 4 bases and 2 bases, in that order; junction bases with no gene match: 3. Sequencing used immunoSEQ v3.0 at survey level. The method was immunoSEQ multiplex PCR; TCRdb's version includes in-frame clones alone and lacks a portion of them. The sample has fewer than 25,000 clones; about 87% are singletons. Findings of the study overall: HIV repertoires showed narrower CDR3 length ranges than controls. Data on ART adherence, viral resistance or therapy changes were unavailable.

The chain uses TRBV25-1 and TRBJ2-7; 9 bases line up with TRBD1. This sequence was found in a man aged 50-60 years with HIV. The sample here was unsorted PBMCs, taken 1.8 years before starting antiretroviral therapy. The CDR3 sequence: CASSGGTGTYEQYF. CDR3 coding DNA: TGTGCCAGCAGTGGGGGGACAGGGACCTACGAGCAGTACTTC.